These 5 T cell receptor beta chains originate from one sample sequenced in a study of blood T cell repertoires in COVID-19. The method was immunoSEQ multiplex PCR; TCRdb's version includes in-frame clones alone and lacks a portion of them. The repertoire holds about 150,000 clones, with roughly 82% as singletons. Sequences were obtained from peripheral blood. The receptors derive from a man between 65 and 80 years old with acute or convalescent COVID-19.

In this sample, this clone turned up once. This chain joins TRBV19 and TRBJ1-6; 9 positions agree with TRBD1. There are 17 residues in the CDR3. Per germline, CDR1 LNHDA and CDR2 SQIVND (reference sequence). The ends lost 4 bases at V and 7 bases at J; junction bases unmatched: 11. The CDR3 bases are TGTGCCAGTAGTACCCGGACAGGGGCAATAAGGAATTCACCCCTCCACTTT. It codes for CASSTRTGAIRNSPLHF.

The J gene is TRBJ1-5, the V gene TRBV29-1; possibly TRBD1 for D (5 bases). The CDR3 is made up of 13 amino acids. Trimming stripped 6 bases from V and 7 bases from J, with 16 bases between. The germline V gene encodes CDR1 SQVTM and CDR2 ANQGSEA. In DNA, the CDR3 is TGCAGCGTAACCACAGGTACTGGACAGCCCCAGCATTTT. Protein product: CSVTTGTGQPQHF.

V is TRBV11-2 and J is TRBJ1-2, with 7 nucleotides matching TRBD1. This CDR3 has 15 amino acids. The germline V gene encodes CDR1 SGHAT and CDR2 FQNNGV. V gave up 5 bases and J gave up 3 bases; unmatched junction bases: 9. CDR3 DNA sequence: TGTGCCAGCAGCGCGGGACAGATAAAACACTATGGCTACACCTTC. Translation gives CASSAGQIKHYGYTF. The variable domain in full, with the rest retrieved from reference TRBV11-2 and TRBJ1-2, is EAGVAQSPRYKIIEKRQSVAFWCNPISGHATLYWYQQILGQGPKLLIQFQNNGVVDDSQLPKDRFSAERLKGVDSTLKIQPAKLEDSAVYLCASSAGQIKHYGYTFGSGTRLTVV.

This clone showed up just a few times. The rearrangement joins TRBV19 to TRBJ1-3; the D gene is possibly TRBD1 (5 bases). V was trimmed by 7 bases and J by 4 bases, leaving 14 bases between them. This CDR3 region has 14 residues. Germline V gene lookup returns CDR1 LNHDA and CDR2 SQIVND (reference sequence). The CDR3 sequence: CASTIGTLGNTIYF. The CDR3 nucleotides read TGTGCCAGTACCATCGGGACTCTGGGAAACACCATATATTTT.

The rearrangement uses TRBV19 and TRBJ2-7, with D perhaps TRBD1 (6 bases). CDR3 length equals 14 residues. Germline CDR1 is LNHDA and CDR2 is SQIVND (reference sequence). The V end was cut by 2 bases, the J end by 2 bases, with 10 bases between. The CDR3 here is CASSITGNAYEQYF. The CDR3 coding sequence is TGTGCCAGTAGTATAACAGGGAATGCCTACGAGCAGTACTTC.